This entry concerns a single TCR beta chain. Its antigen is as yet unknown. The CDR3 runs 16 residues. Trimming took 2 bases from V and 2 from J, leaving 16 bases between them. CDR1 is SQVTM, CDR2 ANQGSEA, per germline. This specimen belongs to a study of OX40 agonist ivuxolimab in advanced cancers. Overall study: While on treatment, patients had intravenous ivuxolimab at 0.01 to 10 mg/kg every 2 weeks. From roughly 23 to 90 years was the age range, with a mean of approximately 63 years, and around 80% were male. A partial response was reached by three patients: one with hepatocellular carcinoma and two with cutaneous melanoma.

Study-wide results and limits: Expanded clones were, on average, more numerous among CD8+ T cells than CD4+.

The protocol was immunoSEQ multiplex PCR, while the TCRdb copy is restricted to in-frame clones and leaves out a portion. In the table there are around 79,000 clones, approximately 92% of which are singletons. The starting material was CD4+ or CD8+ T cells sorted from blood, obtained in a trial of the OX40 agonist ivuxolimab. The chain joins TRBV29-1 to TRBJ1-3; the D is unclear. The receptor was derived from an adult with an advanced solid tumor such as melanoma, head and neck, liver or kidney cancer. The CDR3 bases are TGCAGCGTTGAATACCAATCTGCAAGTCCTGGAAACACCATATATTTT. Encoded protein: CSVEYQSASPGNTIYF.